Below, one T cell receptor (beta chain) is given with its context. Its antigen is currently not known. No much larger clonotype is one base removed from it; base qualities were not supplied. V and J are trimmed by 3 bases and 3 bases, and the gene matches miss 5 bases of the junction. The CDR3 spans 14 residues, from the cysteine through the phenylalanine. Just the 42-base CDR3 DNA is kept, in frame starting at base 1. The CDR1 and CDR2 encoded by the germline V gene are KGHSH and LQKENI. To estimate absolute template abundance from read counts, synthetic TCR analog templates were spiked into each PCR. The immunoSEQ assay used bias-controlled V and J gene primers to amplify TCRbeta CDR3 regions from genomic DNA. Sequencing of rearranged TCRbeta segments was performed at approximately 20X coverage. In the original analysis: Sequencing errors were corrected by clustering and CDR3s were annotated against IMGT to assign V, D and J genes. Only productive TCRbeta rearrangements were used in downstream analyses, excluding out-of-frame or stop-codon sequences. Clonality was computed as one minus Shannon entropy normalized by the log of the number of unique productive sequences. Fisher's exact test with Benjamini-Hochberg correction, using a cutoff of adjusted p below 0.01, was how clones that differed between time points or between blood and tumor were identified. TCRdb stores this immuneACCESS table with in-frame sequences only. Part of the clones is absent; in the studies checked, under half of the shortfall reflects unresolved V genes, and no reason is known for the rest. V, J and clone size are taken as reported in that table, and D and trimming were inferred from the DNA itself. The sample table records tens of thousands of clones; about 86% of these occur just once. More than 3% of the sample belongs to the ten largest clones.

This sample is drawn from a study of PD-L1 blockade in urothelial cancer (dated by TCRdb to 2016 to 2017). For context, the study as a whole: All patients started therapy around 2014 and received atezolizumab 1,200 mg intravenously every 3 weeks. In the same patients, pretreatment tumors underwent whole exome sequencing and RNA sequencing in addition to TCR sequencing. Blood samples were analyzed at 3 weeks after treatment start (second dose) and at 6 weeks after treatment start. Some 30 patients had pretreatment blood TCR-seq, around 25 had at least one posttreatment blood collection, and around 25 had tumor TCR-seq. Durable clinical benefit meant progression-free survival longer than 6 months, and TCR features were also tested against progression-free and overall survival. About 90% of the roughly 29 patients were identified as males with urothelial cancer of bladder origin, and a prior smoking history was reported by 18 of 29 patients. Durable clinical benefit was achieved by nine patients and was not achieved by 20 patients. Blood samples yielded a median of around 150,000 T cells and roughly 80,000 unique TCRs, with median clonality roughly 0.082. Somatic, immune and clinical correlates of response to PD-L1 blockade with atezolizumab in urothelial cancer were the focus of an exploratory multi-omic analysis. Pretreatment tumor samples, along with matched peripheral blood collected serially before and after atezolizumab treatment, underwent TCR sequencing. Patients had an ECOG performance status of 0 or 1 and had received between 0 and 3 prior chemotherapy regimens.

The cohort included about 27 patients with locally advanced or metastatic urothelial carcinoma who were treated at Memorial Sloan Kettering on a trial protocol. Peripheral blood mononuclear cells were collected from each patient pretreatment and during treatment, giving between 1 and 8 total time points per patient. The Qiagen DNeasy Blood extraction kit was used to purify genomic DNA from total PBMCs and tumor samples. PBMCs were collected pretreatment and during treatment and were isolated and stored as previously described. Summary of the overall study and its limitations: Because the sample size was small (n of about 30) and many of the analyses were exploratory, the results are meant to be hypothesis-generating. Patients with durable benefit showed greater expansion of tumor-associated TCR clones in peripheral blood 3 weeks after starting treatment (n of about 21, p = 0.022). A pretreatment peripheral blood TCR clonality below the median was linked to improved progression-free and overall survival.

The specimen was PBMCs, collected around atezolizumab (anti-PD-L1) treatment. Recombination linked TRBV18 to TRBJ2-7; TRBD2 lines up with 7 middle nucleotides. The TCR was taken from a man aged 45 to 65 with urothelial cancer. The nucleotide sequence is given as TGTGCCAGCTCACCCAGCGGGATCCACTACGAGCAGTACTTC. The encoded protein is CASSPSGIHYEQYF.